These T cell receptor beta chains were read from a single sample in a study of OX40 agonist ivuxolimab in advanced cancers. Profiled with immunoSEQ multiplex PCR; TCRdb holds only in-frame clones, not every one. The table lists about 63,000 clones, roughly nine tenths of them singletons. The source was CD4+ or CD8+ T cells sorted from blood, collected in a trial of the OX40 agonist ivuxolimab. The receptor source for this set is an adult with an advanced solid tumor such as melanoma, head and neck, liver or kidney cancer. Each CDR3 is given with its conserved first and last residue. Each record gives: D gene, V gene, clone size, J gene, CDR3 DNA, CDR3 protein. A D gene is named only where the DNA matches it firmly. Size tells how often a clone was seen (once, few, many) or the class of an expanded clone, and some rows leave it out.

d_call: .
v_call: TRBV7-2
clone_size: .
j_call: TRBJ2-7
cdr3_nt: TGTGCCAGCAGCATGGGCGCCTACGAGCAGTACTTC
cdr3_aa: CASSMGAYEQYF

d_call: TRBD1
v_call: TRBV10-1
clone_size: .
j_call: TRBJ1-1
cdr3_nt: TGCGCCAGCAGTAGGACAGGGAACACTGAAGCTTTCTTT
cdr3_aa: CASSRTGNTEAFF

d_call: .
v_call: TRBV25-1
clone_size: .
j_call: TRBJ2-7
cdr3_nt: TGTGCCAGCAGTGACCTAGGGGCCCCCCAATCTTACGAGCAGTACTTC
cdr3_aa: CASSDLGAPQSYEQYF

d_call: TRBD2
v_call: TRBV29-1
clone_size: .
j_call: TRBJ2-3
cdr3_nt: TGCAGCGTTGAGGGAGGGTTAATGAGTTATACGCAGTATTTT
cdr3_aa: CSVEGGLMSYTQYF

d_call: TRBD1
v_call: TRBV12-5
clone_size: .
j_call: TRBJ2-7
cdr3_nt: TGTGCTAGTGGTTTGGTCCCGGGACAGGGAAGCGAGCAGTACTTC
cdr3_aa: CASGLVPGQGSEQYF

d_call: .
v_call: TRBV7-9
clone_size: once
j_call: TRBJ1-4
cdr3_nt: TGTGCCAGCAGCTTACAGGGGTCGGGAGAAAAACTGTTTTTT
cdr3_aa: CASSLQGSGEKLFF

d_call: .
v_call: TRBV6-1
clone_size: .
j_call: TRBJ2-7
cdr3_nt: TGTGCCTGCGGACTATCCGCCTACGAGCAGTACTTC
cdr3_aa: CACGLSAYEQYF

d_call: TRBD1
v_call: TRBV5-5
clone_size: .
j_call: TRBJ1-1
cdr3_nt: TGTGCCAGCAGCTTGGACACAGGGGTTCTGAACACTGAAGCTTTCTTT
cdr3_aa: CASSLDTGVLNTEAFF

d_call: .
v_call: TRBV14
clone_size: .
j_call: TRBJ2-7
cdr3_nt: TGTGCCAGCAGCTCAGTTAGCTACGAGCAGTACTTC
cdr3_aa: CASSSVSYEQYF

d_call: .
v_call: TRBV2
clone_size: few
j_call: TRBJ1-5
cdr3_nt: TGTGCCAGCAGTGAAATGGGCAATCAGCCCCAGCATTTT
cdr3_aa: CASSEMGNQPQHF

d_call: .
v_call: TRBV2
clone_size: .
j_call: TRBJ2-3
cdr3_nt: TGTGCCAGCAGTCCCCGGACATCTGATACAGATACGCAGTATTTT
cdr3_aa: CASSPRTSDTDTQYF

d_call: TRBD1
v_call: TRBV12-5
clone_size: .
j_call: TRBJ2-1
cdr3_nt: TGTGCTAGTGGTTTGGGGACAGGGACAGACAATGAGCAGTTCTTC
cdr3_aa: CASGLGTGTDNEQFF

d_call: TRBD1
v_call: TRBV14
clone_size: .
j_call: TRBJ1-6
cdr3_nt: TGTGCCAGCAGCCCGGGACAGGGGAGCTCACCCCTCCACTTT
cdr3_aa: CASSPGQGSSPLHF

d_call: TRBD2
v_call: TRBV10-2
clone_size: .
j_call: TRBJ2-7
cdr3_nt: TGCGCCAGCAGTGAGTCCCCGCTAGCGGGTGACGAGCAGTACTTC
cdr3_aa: CASSESPLAGDEQYF

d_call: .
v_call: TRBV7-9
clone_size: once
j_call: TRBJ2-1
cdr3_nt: TGTGCCAGCAGCTTGGTGATCAATGAGCAGTTCTTC
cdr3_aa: CASSLVINEQFF

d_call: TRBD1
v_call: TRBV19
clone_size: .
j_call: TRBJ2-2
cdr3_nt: TGTGCCAGTAAGGGGACAGGGGCAAACACCGGGGAGCTGTTTTTT
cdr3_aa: CASKGTGANTGELFF

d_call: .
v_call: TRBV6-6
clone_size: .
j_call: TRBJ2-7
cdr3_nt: TGTGCCAGCAGTTATCGAGCAGGTAGCTCCTACGAGCAGTACTTC
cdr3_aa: CASSYRAGSSYEQYF

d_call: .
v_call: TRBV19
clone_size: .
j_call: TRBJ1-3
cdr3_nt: TGTGCCAGTAGTATGCTTCGGCACGTCTCTGGAAACACCATATATTTT
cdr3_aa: CASSMLRHVSGNTIYF

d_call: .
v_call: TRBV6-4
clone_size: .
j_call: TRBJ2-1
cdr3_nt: TGTGCCAGCAGTGAGGCTCGAGACCATGAGCAGTTCTTC
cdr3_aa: CASSEARDHEQFF

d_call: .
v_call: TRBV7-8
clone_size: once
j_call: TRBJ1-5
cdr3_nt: TGTGCCAGCAGCTTTAGTCCTAATCAGCCCCAGCATTTT
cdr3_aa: CASSFSPNQPQHF

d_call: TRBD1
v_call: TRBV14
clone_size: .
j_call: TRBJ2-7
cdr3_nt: TGTGCCAGCAGCCAAGATGGGACAGGGACCTCCTACGAGCAGTACTTC
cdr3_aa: CASSQDGTGTSYEQYF

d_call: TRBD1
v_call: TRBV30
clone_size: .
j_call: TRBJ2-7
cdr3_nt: TGTGCCTGGAGTGGGCGGACAGGGGCCGTAGGTACGGACGAGCAGTACTTC
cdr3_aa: CAWSGRTGAVGTDEQYF

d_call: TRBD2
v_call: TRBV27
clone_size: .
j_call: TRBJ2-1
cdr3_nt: TGTGCCAGCAGGAAGCGGGGGTCCTCCTACAATGAGCAGTTCTTC
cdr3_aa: CASRKRGSSYNEQFF

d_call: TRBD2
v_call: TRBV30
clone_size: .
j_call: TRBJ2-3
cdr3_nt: TGTGCCTGGGACCGGACTAGCGGGGCGATCACAGATACGCAGTATTTT
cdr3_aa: CAWDRTSGAITDTQYF

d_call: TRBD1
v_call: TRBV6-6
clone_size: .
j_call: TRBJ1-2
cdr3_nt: TGTGCCAGCAACACGGGACAGCTGTATGGCTACACCTTC
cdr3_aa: CASNTGQLYGYTF